The 13 T cell receptor beta chains below were found in one sample sequenced in a study of cytomegalovirus exposure and HLA in healthy donors. PCR employed 60 Vbeta and 13 Jbeta primers. Here immunoSEQ multiplex PCR was the method, and the copy in TCRdb shows in-frame clones only, minus some. Of around 45,000 clones in the sample, roughly half were seen once. What was sequenced was PBMCs. These TCRs come from a man aged 60 to 75 in good health and CMV-seronegative.

The chain combines TRBV5-1 with TRBJ2-1, with 13 bases that match TRBD2. Germline-derived CDR1 and CDR2 are SGHRS and YFSETQ. J gave up 9 bases and V 0 bases, and 6 bases lay outside the gene matches. CDR3 length: 16 residues. Here the CDR3 DNA reads TGCGCCAGCAGCTTGGGGACTAGCGGGAGAATGGGTGAGCAGTTCTTC. Translated, it gives CASSLGTSGRMGEQFF.

This clone was counted only a few times. This chain connects TRBV7-9 to TRBJ2-1; 9 bases agree with TRBD1. J was trimmed by 4 bases and V by 2 bases; bases with no gene match: 3. This CDR3 has 15 amino acids. Germline CDR1 and CDR2: SEHNR and FQNEAQ (reference sequence). The CDR3 loop is CASSLSGQGYNEQFF. DNA of the CDR3: TGTGCCAGCAGCTTATCTGGACAGGGGTACAATGAGCAGTTCTTC. Full variable domain (rest looked up from reference TRBV7-9 and TRBJ2-1): DTGVSQNPRHKITKRGQNVTFRCDPISEHNRLYWYRQTLGQGPEFLTYFQNEAQLEKSRLLSDRFSAERPKGSFSTLEIQRTEQGDSAMYLCASSLSGQGYNEQFFGPGTRLTVL.

The rearrangement links TRBV5-1 to TRBJ2-7; D is possibly TRBD2 (6 bases). The CDR3 length is 14 residues. Trimming cost V 4 bases and J 6 bases, with 17 bases left between them. Germline values: CDR1 SGHRS, CDR2 YFSETQ. The CDR3 is CASSQPSSGSEQYF. The CDR3 DNA follows: TGCGCCAGCAGCCAGCCGTCCTCCGGGAGCGAGCAGTACTTC.

This clone was recorded a few times. V gene TRBV9 combines with J gene TRBJ1-5; 7 bases map to TRBD1. The germline gives CDR1 SGDLS, CDR2 YYNGEE. The CDR3 runs to 15 residues. V shed 2 bases, J shed 2 bases, and the junction held 4 bases outside the gene matches. The CDR3 spells CASSVTGQGNQPQHF. The CDR3 DNA reads TGTGCCAGCAGCGTTACCGGACAGGGCAATCAGCCCCAGCATTTT.

The rearrangement uses TRBV30 and TRBJ2-5; unclear D gene. The ends were cut back, 5 bases at V and 1 base at J, with 11 bases in the middle. Per the germline V gene, CDR1 is GTSNPN and CDR2 is SVGIG (reference sequence). The length of the CDR3 is 13 residues. The CDR3 region has the DNA TGTGCCTGGCAACGTGGCCTCCAAGAGACCCAGTACTTC. This encodes CAWQRGLQETQYF.

This clone came up a few times. This chain links TRBV5-1 with TRBJ1-1; 8 bases are shared with TRBD1. With V trimmed by 5 bases and J by 1 base, 4 bases remained unmatched. The CDR3 extends over 14 amino acids. Germline loops: CDR1 SGHRS, CDR2 YFSETQ. The DNA for the CDR3 is TGCGCCAGCAGACAGGGACAGGAGAACACTGAAGCTTTCTTT. This encodes CASRQGQENTEAFF.

The gene calls are TRBV9 and TRBJ2-1; D might be TRBD1 (5 bases). The CDR3 sequence is 14 residues long. The V end lost 0 bases, the J end lost 6 bases, and 10 bases lay between the germline ends. The germline V gene has CDR1 SGDLS and CDR2 YYNGEE. The CDR3 is CASSVEVGANEQFF. DNA for the CDR3: TGTGCCAGCAGCGTAGAAGTAGGGGCCAATGAGCAGTTCTTC.

The chain joins TRBV5-1 to TRBJ1-1; the match to TRBD1 covers 7 bases. Trimming took 1 base from V and 1 from J; bases not matched to a gene: 13. The length of the CDR3 is 18 residues. Germline V gives CDR1 SGHRS, CDR2 YFSETQ. In DNA form, the CDR3 reads TGCGCCAGCAGCTTGATGGCGCGAAGACAGGGCACGAACACTGAAGCTTTCTTT. It yields the protein CASSLMARRQGTNTEAFF. Filled out from reference TRBV5-1 and TRBJ1-1, the complete variable domain reads KAGVTQTPRYLIKTRGQQVTLSCSPISGHRSVSWYQQTPGQGLQFLFEYFSETQRNKGNFPGRFSGRQFSNSRSEMNVSTLELGDSALYLCASSLMARRQGTNTEAFFGQGTRLTVV.

The chain carries TRBV29-1 and TRBJ1-1, with D perhaps matching TRBD1 (6 bases). The CDR3 has 14 amino acids. Between the trimmed V and J ends, which lost 6 bases and 3 bases, there was a span of 17 bases. Germline V lookup: CDR1 SQVTM, CDR2 ANQGSEA. CDR3 in amino acids: CSVKVGGVDTEAFF. CDR3 in DNA: TGCAGCGTAAAAGTAGGGGGGGTCGACACTGAAGCTTTCTTT.

This clone was seen a handful of times. J is TRBJ1-1 and V is TRBV6-5; a weak D match, TRBD1 (6 bases). Trimming stripped 4 bases from V and 5 bases from J, with 11 bases between. From germline, CDR1 is MNHEY and CDR2 SVGAGI. The CDR3 contains 13 residues. The CDR3 DNA reads as TGTGCCAGCAGTTGGACAGCGGGAACTGAAGCTTTCTTT. Translated: CASSWTAGTEAFF.

This clone was seen a handful of times. This chain links TRBV4-3 with TRBJ1-1; the D gene is possibly TRBD1 (5 bases). Germline V gives CDR1 LGHNA, CDR2 YSLEER. The length of the CDR3 is 16 residues. Between the trimmed V and J ends, which lost 0 bases and 3 bases, there was a span of 14 bases. CDR3 coding DNA: TGCGCCAGCAGCCAAGATCTGACAGCGACTTACACTGAAGCTTTCTTT. Protein product: CASSQDLTATYTEAFF.

This clone has more than one count but fewer than ten. V is TRBV4-1 and J is TRBJ1-2; D is possibly TRBD1 (6 bases). CDR1 is MGHRA and CDR2 is YSYEKL in the germline V gene. The CDR3 runs 16 residues. V lost 1 base and J 4 bases, leaving 16 bases between the germline ends. CDR3 sequence reads: CASSQVKGGEGYGYTF. DNA of the CDR3: TGCGCCAGCAGCCAAGTTAAAGGGGGTGAGGGCTATGGCTACACCTTC.

The chain has TRBV7-8 and TRBJ1-1, with D tentatively TRBD1 (6 bases). The V and J ends lost 2 bases and 4 bases respectively, with 20 bases between them. Germline loops: CDR1 SGHVS, CDR2 FQNEAQ. CDR3 size: 17 residues. This chain's CDR3 is CASSLQAGSMDSTEAFF. The CDR3 DNA follows: TGTGCCAGCAGCTTACAGGCAGGGTCGATGGACAGCACTGAAGCTTTCTTT.